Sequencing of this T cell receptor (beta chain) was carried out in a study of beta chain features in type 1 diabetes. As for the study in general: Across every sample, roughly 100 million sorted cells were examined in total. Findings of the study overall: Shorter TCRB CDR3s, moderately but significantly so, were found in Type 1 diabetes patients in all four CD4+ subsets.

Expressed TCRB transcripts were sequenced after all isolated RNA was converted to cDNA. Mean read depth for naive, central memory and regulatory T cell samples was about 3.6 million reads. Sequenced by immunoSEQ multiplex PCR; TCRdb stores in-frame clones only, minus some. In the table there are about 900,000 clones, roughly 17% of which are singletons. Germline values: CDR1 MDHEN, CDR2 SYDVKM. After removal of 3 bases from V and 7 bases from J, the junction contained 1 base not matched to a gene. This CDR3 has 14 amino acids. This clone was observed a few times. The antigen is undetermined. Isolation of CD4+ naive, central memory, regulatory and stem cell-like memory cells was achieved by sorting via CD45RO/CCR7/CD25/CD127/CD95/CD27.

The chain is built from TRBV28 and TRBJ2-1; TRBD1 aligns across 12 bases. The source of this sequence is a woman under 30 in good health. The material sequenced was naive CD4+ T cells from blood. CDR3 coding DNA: TGTGCCAGCAGTTTGGGACAGGGGGCAAATGAGCAGTTCTTC. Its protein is CASSLGQGANEQFF.